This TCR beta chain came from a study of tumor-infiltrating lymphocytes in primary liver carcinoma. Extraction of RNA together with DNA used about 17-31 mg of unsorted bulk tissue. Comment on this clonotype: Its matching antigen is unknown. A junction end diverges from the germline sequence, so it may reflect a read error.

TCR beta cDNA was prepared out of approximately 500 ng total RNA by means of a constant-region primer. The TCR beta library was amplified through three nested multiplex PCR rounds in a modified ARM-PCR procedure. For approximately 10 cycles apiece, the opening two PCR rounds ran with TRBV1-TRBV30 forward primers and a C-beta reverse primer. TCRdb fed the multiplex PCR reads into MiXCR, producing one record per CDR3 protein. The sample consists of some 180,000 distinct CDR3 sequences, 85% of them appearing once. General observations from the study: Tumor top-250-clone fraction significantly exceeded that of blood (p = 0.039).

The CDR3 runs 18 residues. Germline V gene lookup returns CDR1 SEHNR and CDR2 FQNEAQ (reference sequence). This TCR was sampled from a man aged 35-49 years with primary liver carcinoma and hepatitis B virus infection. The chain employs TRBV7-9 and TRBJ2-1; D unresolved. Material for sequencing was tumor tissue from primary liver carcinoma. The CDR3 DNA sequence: TGTGCCAGCAGCTTAGCCCCACGGCTGTCGAGCTCCTACATTGAGCAGTTCTTC. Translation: CASSLAPRLSSSYIEQFF.